This is a list of T cell receptor beta chains from one sample in a study of glioma-infiltrating T cells after dendritic cell vaccination. The assay was immunoSEQ multiplex PCR, and TCRdb's table has in-frame clones only and misses some. The data show almost 65,000 clones, with approximately 85% seen just once and about 9% held by the top ten. The sample consisted of blood, taken before dendritic cell vaccination. Source of these receptors: a human donor with glioblastoma. Both conserved end residues are part of each CDR3. The D gene is left open where the match is weak. For some rows the clone size is stated as once, few or many, or as a class when expanded; others skip it.

TRBV18	TRBJ2-5	-	TRBD2	TGTGCCAGCTCCCCACCTGGCGGGGGGCAAGAGACCCAGTACTTC	CASSPPGGGQETQYF
TRBV28	TRBJ1-6	-	-	TGTGCCAGCAGTTTCATTAGGAGTTTTCCCCTCCACTTT	CASSFIRSFPLHF
TRBV30	TRBJ2-7	few	TRBD1	TGTGCCTGGAGTGTACAGGGGTCCTACGAGCAGTACTTC	CAWSVQGSYEQYF
TRBV2	TRBJ2-7	-	-	TGTGCCAGCAGTGAAGCGCTTTGGGGGAGGAGACACTTAACCTACGAGCAGTACTTC	CASSEALWGRRHLTYEQYF
TRBV7-9	TRBJ2-3	once	-	TGTGCCAGCAGCTCTTCCACAGATACGCAGTATTTT	CASSSSTDTQYF
TRBV4-1	TRBJ2-3	-	-	TGCGCCAGCAGCCGACTAGGACCGCGCACAGATACGCAGTATTTT	CASSRLGPRTDTQYF
TRBV11-2	TRBJ2-7	few	TRBD1	TGTGCCAGCAGCCTTATGGACAGGGCGCTCTACGAGCAGTACTTC	CASSLMDRALYEQYF
TRBV7-8	TRBJ2-7	-	-	TGTGCCAGCAGCTTAATTGGTAGCTCCTACGAGCAGTACTTC	CASSLIGSSYEQYF
TRBV5-4	TRBJ2-5	-	TRBD2	TGTGCCAGCAGACGGCTAGCGGGGGCTCCCCAAGAGACCCAGTACTTC	CASRRLAGAPQETQYF
TRBV6-1	TRBJ1-4	few	-	TGTGCCAGCAGTGAAGCGTGGACAGTTGAAAAACTGTTTTTT	CASSEAWTVEKLFF
TRBV30	TRBJ1-6	-	TRBD1	TGTGCCTGGAGGGACAGGGTGGTAAATAATTCACCCCTCCACTTT	CAWRDRVVNNSPLHF
TRBV5-6	TRBJ1-2	-	TRBD1	TGTGCCAGCAGCTTTCGGGACAGGGGAATCTTC	CASSFRDRGIF
TRBV6-4	TRBJ2-2	-	-	TGTGCCAGCAGTACCGGGACAAATACCGGGGAGCTGTTTTTT	CASSTGTNTGELFF
TRBV6-1	TRBJ2-5	-	TRBD2	TGTGCCAGCAGTGTCCTAGCGGGGGGCCAAGAGACCCAGTACTTC	CASSVLAGGQETQYF
TRBV28	TRBJ2-3	-	TRBD2	TGTGCCAGCACCCTTAGCGGGACCAACCTGGGCCCCCATACGCAGTATTTT	CASTLSGTNLGPHTQYF
TRBV27	TRBJ1-2	-	-	TGTGCCAGCAGTTTATCGCCAGAGGGTTATGGCTACACCTTC	CASSLSPEGYGYTF
TRBV7-8	TRBJ1-2	-	TRBD1	TGTGCCAGCAGCCAAAACAGGGGGTATAGTGGCTACACCTTC	CASSQNRGYSGYTF
TRBV2	TRBJ1-1	-	TRBD1	TGTGCCAGCGAAAGGGACAGTCACATGAACACTGAAGCTTTCTTT	CASERDSHMNTEAFF
TRBV4-1	TRBJ2-1	-	TRBD1	TGCGCCAGCAGCCAAGTGGTGACAGGGTCGTACAATGAGCAGTTCTTC	CASSQVVTGSYNEQFF
TRBV2	TRBJ1-4	-	TRBD1	TGTGCCAGCAACGCAGACAGGGCTAATGAAAAACTGTTTTTT	CASNADRANEKLFF
TRBV27	TRBJ1-5	-	TRBD1	TGTGCCAGCAGTTCGGGACAGGGTAGCAATCAGCCCCAGCATTTT	CASSSGQGSNQPQHF
TRBV10-3	TRBJ2-5	-	-	TGTGCCATCAGTGAGTCTGTGGAGCAGTACTTC	CAISESVEQYF
TRBV5-1	TRBJ2-7	-	TRBD1	TGCGCCAGCAGCTTAGGGACAGGAAGCTCCTACGAGCAGTACTTC	CASSLGTGSSYEQYF
TRBV18	TRBJ2-7	-	-	TGTGCCAGCTCACCTCAGGGGAGCTCCTACGAGCAGTACTTC	CASSPQGSSYEQYF
TRBV6-1	TRBJ2-1	once	-	TGTGCCAGCAGTGAATTTGGGCAGTTCGGCAATGAGCAGTTCTTC	CASSEFGQFGNEQFF
TRBV18	TRBJ1-5	-	-	TGTGCCAGCTCACGTGACGGGAGCAATCAGCCCCAGCATTTT	CASSRDGSNQPQHF
TRBV10-3	TRBJ1-6	-	TRBD1	TGTGCCATCAGGGGACAGGGTCAAAATTCACCCCTCCACTTT	CAIRGQGQNSPLHF
TRBV12-1	TRBJ2-3	-	-	TGTGCCAGCAGCGCCCGCTTGCGGATCTGGGATACGCAGTATTTT	CASSARLRIWDTQYF
TRBV2	TRBJ2-5	-	TRBD2	TGTGCCAGCATGGCTAGCGGGGCCCTGGGGGAGACCCAGTACTTC	CASMASGALGETQYF
TRBV28	TRBJ1-4	-	TRBD1	TGTGCCAGCAGTTTACCTTCGGGACAGGGATTTAAAAAACTGTTTTTT	CASSLPSGQGFKKLFF
TRBV6-1	TRBJ1-1	-	TRBD1	TGTGCCAGCAGTGAATTGGCAGGGGGCTCCTATGGGAACACTGAAGCTTTCTTT	CASSELAGGSYGNTEAFF
TRBV6-6	TRBJ1-2	-	TRBD1	TGTGCCAGCAGTGAGACAGGGCGCGGCTACACCTTC	CASSETGRGYTF
TRBV6-1	TRBJ1-1	-	-	TGTGCCAGCAGCCTAGGGGGAACCAACACTGAAGCTTTCTTT	CASSLGGTNTEAFF
TRBV28	TRBJ2-7	-	-	TGTGCCAGCAGCCCAGGTAGGGGCGACCCCCTTGGGCAGTACTTC	CASSPGRGDPLGQYF
TRBV7-8	TRBJ2-5	-	-	TGTGCCAGCAGCTCCGTTGTTCAGACCCAGTACTTC	CASSSVVQTQYF
TRBV19	TRBJ2-7	-	-	TGTGCCAGTAGTATTAACCCCGCGCCGGGACGTCTAAGCGGGGAGCAGTACTTC	CASSINPAPGRLSGEQYF
TRBV7-2	TRBJ2-5	once	TRBD2	TGTGCCAGCAGCTCGCAGCGGGGGACAATGGAGACCCAGTACTTC	CASSSQRGTMETQYF
TRBV7-9	TRBJ2-1	-	-	TGTGCCAGCAGCCAAAGACAGGTCTCCTACAATGAGCAGTTCTTC	CASSQRQVSYNEQFF
TRBV11-3	TRBJ2-3	-	TRBD2	TGTGCCAGCAGCTTAGCAGGCGGGGGGGCCACAGATACGCAGTATTTT	CASSLAGGGATDTQYF
TRBV6-1	TRBJ1-2	once	TRBD1	TGTGCCAGCGGGATACAGGGGGAATGGGGCTACACCTTC	CASGIQGEWGYTF